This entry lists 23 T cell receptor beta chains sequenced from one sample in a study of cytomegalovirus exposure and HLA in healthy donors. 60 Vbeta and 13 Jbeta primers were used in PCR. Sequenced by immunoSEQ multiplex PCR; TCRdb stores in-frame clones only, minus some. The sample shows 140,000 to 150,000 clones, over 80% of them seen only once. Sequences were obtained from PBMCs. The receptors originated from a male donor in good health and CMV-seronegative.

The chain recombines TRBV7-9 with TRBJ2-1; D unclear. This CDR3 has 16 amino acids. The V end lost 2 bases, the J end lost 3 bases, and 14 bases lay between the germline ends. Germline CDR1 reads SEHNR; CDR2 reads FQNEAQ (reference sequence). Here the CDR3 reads CASSLPWSQLYNEQFF. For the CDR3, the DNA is TGTGCCAGCAGCTTACCCTGGTCCCAACTCTACAATGAGCAGTTCTTC. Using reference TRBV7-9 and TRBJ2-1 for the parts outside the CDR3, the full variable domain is DTGVSQNPRHKITKRGQNVTFRCDPISEHNRLYWYRQTLGQGPEFLTYFQNEAQLEKSRLLSDRFSAERPKGSFSTLEIQRTEQGDSAMYLCASSLPWSQLYNEQFFGPGTRLTVL.

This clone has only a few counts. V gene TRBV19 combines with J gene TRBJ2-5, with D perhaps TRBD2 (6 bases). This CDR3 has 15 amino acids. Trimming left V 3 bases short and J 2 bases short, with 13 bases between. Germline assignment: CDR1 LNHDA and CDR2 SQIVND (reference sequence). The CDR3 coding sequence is TGTGCCAGTAGTATGGTCTGGGGAGGTCAAGAGACCCAGTACTTC. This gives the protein CASSMVWGGQETQYF.

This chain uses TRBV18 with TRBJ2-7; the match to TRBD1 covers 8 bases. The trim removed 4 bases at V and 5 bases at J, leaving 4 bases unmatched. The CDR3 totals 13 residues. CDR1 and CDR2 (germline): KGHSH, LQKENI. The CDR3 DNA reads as TGTGCCAGCTCACGACAGGGGAAAAACGAGCAGTACTTC. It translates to CASSRQGKNEQYF.

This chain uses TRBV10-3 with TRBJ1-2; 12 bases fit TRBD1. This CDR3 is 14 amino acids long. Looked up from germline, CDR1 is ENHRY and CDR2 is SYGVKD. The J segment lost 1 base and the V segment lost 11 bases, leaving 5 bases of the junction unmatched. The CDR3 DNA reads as TGTGCCTACGGGACAGGGGGCTTTAACTATGGCTACACCTTC. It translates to CAYGTGGFNYGYTF.

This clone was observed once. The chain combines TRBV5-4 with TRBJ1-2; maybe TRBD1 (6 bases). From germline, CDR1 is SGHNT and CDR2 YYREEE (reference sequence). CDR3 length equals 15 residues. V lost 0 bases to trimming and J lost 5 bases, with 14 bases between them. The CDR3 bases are TGTGCCAGCAGCTTGGTTGGGGGCACGGTATATGGCTACACCTTC. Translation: CASSLVGGTVYGYTF.

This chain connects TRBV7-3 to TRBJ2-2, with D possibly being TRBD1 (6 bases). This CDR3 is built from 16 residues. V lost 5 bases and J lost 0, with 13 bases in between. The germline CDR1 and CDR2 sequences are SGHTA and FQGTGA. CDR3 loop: CASSLIGTSNTGELFF. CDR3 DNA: TGTGCCAGCAGCCTTATCGGGACATCGAACACCGGGGAGCTGTTTTTT.

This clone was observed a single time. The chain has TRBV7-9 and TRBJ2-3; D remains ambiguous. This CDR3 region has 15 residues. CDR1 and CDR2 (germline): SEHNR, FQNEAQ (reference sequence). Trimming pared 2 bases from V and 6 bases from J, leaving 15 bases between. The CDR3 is CASSLSSTSRDTQYF. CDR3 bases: TGTGCCAGCAGCTTATCATCGACATCCCGCGATACGCAGTATTTT.

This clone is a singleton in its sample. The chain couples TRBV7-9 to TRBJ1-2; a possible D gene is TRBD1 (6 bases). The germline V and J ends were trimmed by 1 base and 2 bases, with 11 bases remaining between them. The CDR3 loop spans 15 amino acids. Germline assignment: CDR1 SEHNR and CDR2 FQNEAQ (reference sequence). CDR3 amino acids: CASSLGTGSNYGYTF. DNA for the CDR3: TGTGCCAGCAGCTTAGGTACAGGGTCCAACTATGGCTACACCTTC. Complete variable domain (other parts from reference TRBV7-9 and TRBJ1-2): DTGVSQNPRHKITKRGQNVTFRCDPISEHNRLYWYRQTLGQGPEFLTYFQNEAQLEKSRLLSDRFSAERPKGSFSTLEIQRTEQGDSAMYLCASSLGTGSNYGYTFGSGTRLTVV.

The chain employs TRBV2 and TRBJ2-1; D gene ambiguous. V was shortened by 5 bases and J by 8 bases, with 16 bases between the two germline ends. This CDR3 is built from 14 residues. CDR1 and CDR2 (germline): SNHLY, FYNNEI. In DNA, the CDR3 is TGTGCCAGCAGTTTCCTGTCGACGGCGGATGAGCAGTTCTTC. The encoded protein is CASSFLSTADEQFF. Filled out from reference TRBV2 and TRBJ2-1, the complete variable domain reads EPEVTQTPSHQVTQMGQEVILRCVPISNHLYFYWYRQILGQKVEFLVSFYNNEISEKSEIFDDQFSVERPDGSNFTLKIRSTKLEDSAMYFCASSFLSTADEQFFGPGTRLTVL.

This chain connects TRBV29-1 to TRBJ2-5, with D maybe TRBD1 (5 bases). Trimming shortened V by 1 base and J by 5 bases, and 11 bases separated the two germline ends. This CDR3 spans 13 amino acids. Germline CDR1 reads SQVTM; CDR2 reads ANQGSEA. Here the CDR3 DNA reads TGCAGCGTTGAAGCACGTGCAGGGGAGACCCAGTACTTC. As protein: CSVEARAGETQYF. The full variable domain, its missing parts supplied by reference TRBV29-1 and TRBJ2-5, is SAVISQKPSRDICQRGTSLTIQCQVDSQVTMMFWYRQQPGQSLTLIATANQGSEATYESGFVIDKFPISRPNLTFSTLTVSNMSPEDSSIYLCSVEARAGETQYFGPGTRLLVL.

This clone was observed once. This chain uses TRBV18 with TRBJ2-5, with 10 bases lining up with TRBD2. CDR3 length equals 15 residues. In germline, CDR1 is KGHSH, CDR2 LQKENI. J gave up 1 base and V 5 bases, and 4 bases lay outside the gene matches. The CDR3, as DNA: TGTGCCAGCTCAGACCTAGCGGGGGCCCAAGAGACCCAGTACTTC. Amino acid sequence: CASSDLAGAQETQYF.

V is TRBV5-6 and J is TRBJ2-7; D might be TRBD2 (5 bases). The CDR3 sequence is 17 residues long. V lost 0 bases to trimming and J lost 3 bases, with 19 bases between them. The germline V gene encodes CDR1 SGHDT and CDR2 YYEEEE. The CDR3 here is CASSLGEIGEGYYEQYF. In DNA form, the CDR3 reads TGTGCCAGCAGCTTGGGGGAGATCGGGGAAGGGTACTACGAGCAGTACTTC.

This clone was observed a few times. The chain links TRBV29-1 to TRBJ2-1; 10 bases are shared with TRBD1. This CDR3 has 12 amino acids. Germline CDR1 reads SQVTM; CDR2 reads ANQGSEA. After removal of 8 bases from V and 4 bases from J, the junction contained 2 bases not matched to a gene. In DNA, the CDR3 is TGCAGCTCGGGACAGGGGTACAATGAGCAGTTCTTC. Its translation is CSSGQGYNEQFF.

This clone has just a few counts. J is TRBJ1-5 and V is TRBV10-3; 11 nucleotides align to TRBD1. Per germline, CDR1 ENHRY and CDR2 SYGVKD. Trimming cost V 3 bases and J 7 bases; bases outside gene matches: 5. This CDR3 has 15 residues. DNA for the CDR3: TGTGCCATCAGTGAAGGCGGACAGGGGGCACAGCCCCAGCATTTT. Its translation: CAISEGGQGAQPQHF.

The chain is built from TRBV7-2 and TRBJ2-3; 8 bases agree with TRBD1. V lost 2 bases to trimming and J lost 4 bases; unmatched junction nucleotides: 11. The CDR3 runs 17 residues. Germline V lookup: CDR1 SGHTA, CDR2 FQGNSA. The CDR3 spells CASSLSGTGGVADTQYF. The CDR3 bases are TGTGCCAGCAGCTTATCGGGAACAGGGGGTGTAGCAGATACGCAGTATTTT. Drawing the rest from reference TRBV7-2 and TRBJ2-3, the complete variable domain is GAGVSQSPSNKVTEKGKDVELRCDPISGHTALYWYRQSLGQGLEFLIYFQGNSAPDKSGLPSDRFSAERTGGSVSTLTIQRTQQEDSAVYLCASSLSGTGGVADTQYFGPGTRLTVL.

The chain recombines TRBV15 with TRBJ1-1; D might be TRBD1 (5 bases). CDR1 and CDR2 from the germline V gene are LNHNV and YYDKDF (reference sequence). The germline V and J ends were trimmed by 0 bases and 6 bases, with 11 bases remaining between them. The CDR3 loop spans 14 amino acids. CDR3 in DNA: TGTGCCACCAGCAGAGATCGCGGGGCCTCTGAAGCTTTCTTT. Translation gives CATSRDRGASEAFF.

The CDR3 is CASSLVLRQNTEAFF. CDR3 bases: TGTGCCAGCAGCTTAGTACTTCGACAGAACACTGAAGCTTTCTTT. V and J are TRBV13 and TRBJ1-1; D ambiguous. Germline loops: CDR1 PRHDT, CDR2 FYEKMQ (reference sequence). The V gene lost 1 base and the J gene lost 1 base, with 10 bases spanning the gap. The CDR3 consists of 15 residues.

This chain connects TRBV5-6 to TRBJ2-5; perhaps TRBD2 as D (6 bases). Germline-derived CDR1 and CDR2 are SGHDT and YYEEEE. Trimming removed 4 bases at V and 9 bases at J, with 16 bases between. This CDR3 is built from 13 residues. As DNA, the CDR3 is TGTGCCAGCAGCCCCCGGACTACCCCGGCCCAGTACTTC. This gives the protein CASSPRTTPAQYF.

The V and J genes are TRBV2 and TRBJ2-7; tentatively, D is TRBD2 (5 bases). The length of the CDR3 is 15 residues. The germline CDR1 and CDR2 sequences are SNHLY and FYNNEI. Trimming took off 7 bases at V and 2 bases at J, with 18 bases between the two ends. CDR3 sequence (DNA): TGTGCCAGCACCCCCCCCGGGGTTCAGACCTACGAGCAGTACTTC. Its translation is CASTPPGVQTYEQYF.

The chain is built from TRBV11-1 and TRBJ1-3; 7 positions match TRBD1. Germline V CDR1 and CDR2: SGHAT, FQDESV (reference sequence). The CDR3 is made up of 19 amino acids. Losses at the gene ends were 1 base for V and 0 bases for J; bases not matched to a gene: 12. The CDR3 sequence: CASSLVSRDSRDSGNTIYF. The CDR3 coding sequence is TGTGCCAGCAGCTTAGTTTCCCGGGACAGCCGCGACTCTGGAAACACCATATATTTT.

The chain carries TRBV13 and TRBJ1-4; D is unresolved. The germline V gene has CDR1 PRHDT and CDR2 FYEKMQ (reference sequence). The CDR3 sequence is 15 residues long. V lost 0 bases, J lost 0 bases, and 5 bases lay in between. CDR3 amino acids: CASSLGRTTNEKLFF. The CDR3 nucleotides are TGTGCCAGCAGCTTAGGCAGGACAACTAATGAAAAACTGTTTTTT.

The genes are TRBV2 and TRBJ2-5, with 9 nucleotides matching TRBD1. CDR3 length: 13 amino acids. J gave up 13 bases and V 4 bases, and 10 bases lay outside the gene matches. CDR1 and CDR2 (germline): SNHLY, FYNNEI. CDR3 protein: CASSAFSGQGRYF. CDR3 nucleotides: TGTGCCAGCAGTGCCTTCTCAGGACAGGGGCGGTACTTC.

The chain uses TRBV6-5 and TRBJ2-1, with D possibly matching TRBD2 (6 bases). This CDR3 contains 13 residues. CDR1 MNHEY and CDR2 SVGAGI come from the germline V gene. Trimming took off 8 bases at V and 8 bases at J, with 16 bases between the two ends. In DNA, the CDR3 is TGTGCCAGCTGGACGGTCGGGAGCGATGAGCAGTTCTTC. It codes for CASWTVGSDEQFF.